This T cell receptor (beta chain) is from a study of CD8 T cells in ankylosing spondylitis. Study observations and caveats: Reportedly, disease-linked clones are significantly enriched in ankylosing spondylitis patients' matched synovial fluid. Made up of about eight highly homologous variants, a TCR beta motif appeared characteristic of ankylosing spondylitis blood.

This clonotype was found a few times. Its antigen remains unknown. CDR1 is SQVTM and CDR2 is ANQGSEA in the germline V gene. The CDR3 consists of 16 residues. Making the TCR beta libraries involved quantitative 5'-RACE with molecular barcodes. From the 5' RACE reads, TCRdb called clonotypes with MiXCR, one entry per CDR3 protein. There are hundreds of thousands of distinct CDR3 sequences in the sample; 10% to 15% occur only once, and approximately 7% lies in the top ten. The specimen sequenced was blood, either unsorted or a sorted T cell fraction (not recorded which). The rearrangement joins TRBV29-1 to TRBJ1-2; 7 nucleotides align to TRBD1. This clonotype originated in a male donor with ankylosing spondylitis. This CDR3 reads CIAYGTSDRETYGYTF. The CDR3 DNA reads TGCATCGCCTACGGGACCTCCGACAGGGAGACCTATGGCTACACCTTC.